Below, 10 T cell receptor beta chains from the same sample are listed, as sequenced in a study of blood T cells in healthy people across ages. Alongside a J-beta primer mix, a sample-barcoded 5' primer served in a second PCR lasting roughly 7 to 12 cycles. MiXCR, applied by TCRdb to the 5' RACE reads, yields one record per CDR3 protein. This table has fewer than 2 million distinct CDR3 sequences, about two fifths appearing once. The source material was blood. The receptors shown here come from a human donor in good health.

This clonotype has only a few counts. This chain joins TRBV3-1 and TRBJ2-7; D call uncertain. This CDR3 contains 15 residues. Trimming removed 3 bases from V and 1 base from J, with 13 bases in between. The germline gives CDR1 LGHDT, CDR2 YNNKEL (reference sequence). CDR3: CASSHLNTASYEQYF. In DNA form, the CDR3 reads TGTGCCAGCAGCCACCTTAACACGGCGTCCTACGAGCAGTACTTC.

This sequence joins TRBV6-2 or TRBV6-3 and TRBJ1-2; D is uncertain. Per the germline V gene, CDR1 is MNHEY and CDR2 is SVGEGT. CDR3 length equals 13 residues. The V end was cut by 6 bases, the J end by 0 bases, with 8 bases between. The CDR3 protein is CASRMTSNYGYTF. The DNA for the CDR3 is TGTGCCAGCAGAATGACGTCTAACTATGGCTACACCTTC.

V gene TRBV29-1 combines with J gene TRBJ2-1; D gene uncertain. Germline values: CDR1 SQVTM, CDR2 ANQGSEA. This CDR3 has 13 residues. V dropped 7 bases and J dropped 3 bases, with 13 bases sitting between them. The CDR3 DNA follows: TGCAGCGCCAAAAGGACGGACTACAATGAGCAGTTCTTC. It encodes CSAKRTDYNEQFF.

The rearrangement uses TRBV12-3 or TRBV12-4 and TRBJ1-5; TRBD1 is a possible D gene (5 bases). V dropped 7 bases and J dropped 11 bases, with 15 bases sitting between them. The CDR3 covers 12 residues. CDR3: CASTTRRGSQHF. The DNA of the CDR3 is TGTGCCAGCACCACCCGAAGGGGATCCCAGCATTTT.

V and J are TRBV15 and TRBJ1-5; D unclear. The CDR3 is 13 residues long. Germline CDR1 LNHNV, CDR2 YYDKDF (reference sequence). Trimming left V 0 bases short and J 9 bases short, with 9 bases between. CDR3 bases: TGTGCCACCAGCAGAGATGAGGATCTGCCCCAGCATTTT. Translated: CATSRDEDLPQHF.

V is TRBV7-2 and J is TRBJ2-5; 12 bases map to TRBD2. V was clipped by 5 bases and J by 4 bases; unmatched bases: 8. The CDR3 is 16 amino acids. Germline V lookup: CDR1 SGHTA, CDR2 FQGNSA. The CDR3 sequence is CASSPDLAGGLETQYF. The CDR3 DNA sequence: TGTGCCAGCAGCCCAGATCTAGCGGGGGGGCTAGAGACCCAGTACTTC.

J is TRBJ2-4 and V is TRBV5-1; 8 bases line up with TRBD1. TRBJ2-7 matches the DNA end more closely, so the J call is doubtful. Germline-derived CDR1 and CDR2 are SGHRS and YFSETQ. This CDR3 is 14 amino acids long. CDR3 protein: CASSWTGIDYEQYF. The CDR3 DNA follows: TGCGCCAGCAGCTGGACAGGGATAGACTACGAGCAGTACTTC.

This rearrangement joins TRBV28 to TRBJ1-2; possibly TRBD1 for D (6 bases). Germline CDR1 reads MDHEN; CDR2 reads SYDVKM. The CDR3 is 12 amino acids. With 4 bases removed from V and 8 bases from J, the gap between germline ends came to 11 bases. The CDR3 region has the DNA TGTGCCAGCAGTTGGACAGCCGGGGGCTACACCTTC. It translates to CASSWTAGGYTF.

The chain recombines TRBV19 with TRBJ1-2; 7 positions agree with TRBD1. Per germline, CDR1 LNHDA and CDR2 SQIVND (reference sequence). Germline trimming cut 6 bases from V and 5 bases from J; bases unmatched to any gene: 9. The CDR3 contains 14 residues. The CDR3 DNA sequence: TGTGCCAGTAGCCATCGACAGGGCGAGTATGGCTACACCTTC. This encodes CASSHRQGEYGYTF.

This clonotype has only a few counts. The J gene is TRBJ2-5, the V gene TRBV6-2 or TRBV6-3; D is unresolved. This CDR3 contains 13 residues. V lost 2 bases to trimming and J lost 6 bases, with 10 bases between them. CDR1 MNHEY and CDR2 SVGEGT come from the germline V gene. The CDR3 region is CASSYEVGKTQYF. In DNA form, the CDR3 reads TGTGCCAGCAGTTACGAGGTAGGAAAGACCCAGTACTTC.